These 26 T cell receptor beta chains share one sample of origin, sequenced in a study of cytomegalovirus exposure and HLA in healthy donors. 60 Vbeta and 13 Jbeta primers were used in PCR. The data were produced by immunoSEQ multiplex PCR, yet TCRdb's version contains in-frame clones alone and is incomplete. The table lists 150,000 to 200,000 clones, roughly 84% of them singletons. The sequenced material came from PBMCs. The receptors were gathered from a boy younger than 18 in good health and CMV-seronegative.

V is TRBV19 and J is TRBJ2-1; no reliable D call. Germline lookup yields CDR1 LNHDA and CDR2 SQIVND (reference sequence). The CDR3 is 15 amino acids. V lost 9 bases and J 0 bases, leaving 15 bases between the germline ends. The CDR3 protein is CARNGLTRSYNEQFF. CDR3 bases: TGTGCCAGAAACGGTCTCACGCGCTCCTACAATGAGCAGTTCTTC.

For this clone: An end of the junction differs from the germline gene, which may be a read error. This rearrangement joins TRBV7-9 to TRBJ2-5; possible D gene TRBD1, 6 bases. CDR1 and CDR2 (germline): SEHNR, FQNEAQ (reference sequence). There are 14 residues in the CDR3. This chain's CDR3 is CSSSFRGTSETQYF. The CDR3 DNA reads TGTTCCAGCAGCTTTAGGGGGACATCAGAGACCCAGTACTTC.

The J gene is TRBJ1-1, the V gene TRBV9; 7 bases match TRBD1. This CDR3 is built from 15 residues. With 0 bases clipped from V and 10 bases from J, the junction kept 12 bases outside the gene matches. Germline loops: CDR1 SGDLS, CDR2 YYNGEE. CDR3 sequence reads: CASSVATGAPNGAFF. DNA of the CDR3: TGTGCCAGCAGCGTAGCTACAGGGGCCCCCAATGGAGCTTTCTTT.

The V gene is TRBV7-8, the J gene TRBJ1-1; D unresolved. The V gene lost 1 base and the J gene lost 5 bases, with 5 bases spanning the gap. Germline V lookup: CDR1 SGHVS, CDR2 FQNEAQ. CDR3 length: 12 residues. This CDR3 is CASSLGMTEAFF. The CDR3 region has the DNA TGTGCCAGCAGCTTAGGTATGACTGAAGCTTTCTTT.

The V call is TRBV5-1, the J call TRBJ2-1; D is unclear. V was pared by 0 bases and J by 10 bases, with 11 bases between. The germline V gene has CDR1 SGHRS and CDR2 YFSETQ. The CDR3 has 13 amino acids. CDR3 in DNA: TGCGCCAGCAGCTTGGAAGGTCGGGTCGAGCAGTTCTTC. This encodes CASSLEGRVEQFF.

The rearrangement uses TRBV4-1 and TRBJ2-7; D call uncertain. The CDR3 is 14 amino acids. V lost 1 base, J lost 2 bases, and 9 bases lay in between. Germline V gives CDR1 MGHRA, CDR2 YSYEKL. DNA for the CDR3: TGCGCCAGCAGCCAAGGTGCAGGTCCCTACGAGCAGTACTTC. The encoded protein is CASSQGAGPYEQYF.

The rearrangement joins TRBV30 to TRBJ1-3; 7 bases map to TRBD1. The CDR3 consists of 13 residues. Per germline, CDR1 GTSNPN and CDR2 SVGIG (reference sequence). The ends lost 8 bases at V and 3 bases at J; junction bases unmatched: 7. The CDR3 coding sequence is TGTGCCGCGCAACAGGGGCATGGAAACACCATATATTTT. Translated, it gives CAAQQGHGNTIYF.

The chain carries TRBV7-9 and TRBJ2-7, with TRBD1 identical over 7 bases. There are 14 residues in the CDR3. The germline V gene encodes CDR1 SEHNR and CDR2 FQNEAQ (reference sequence). Trimming at V came to 5 bases and at J to 4 bases, leaving 8 bases not matched to a gene. In DNA, the CDR3 is TGTGCCAGCAGCCCGACAGGGTCGTATTACGAGCAGTACTTC. Residues: CASSPTGSYYEQYF.

This clone was counted a single time. The chain couples TRBV20-1 to TRBJ1-1; no firm D call. The germline V gene has CDR1 DFQATT and CDR2 SNEGSKA (reference sequence). The CDR3 extends over 11 amino acids. V dropped 1 base and J dropped 4 bases, with 4 bases sitting between them. The CDR3 region has the DNA TGCAGTGCTAGAGGGAGCACTGAAGCTTTCTTT. Translation: CSARGSTEAFF.

This clone was found once. This chain joins TRBV28 and TRBJ1-1; D gene ambiguous. The germline V gene encodes CDR1 MDHEN and CDR2 SYDVKM. CDR3 length: 11 amino acids. Trimming took off 6 bases at V and 8 bases at J, with 10 bases between the two ends. In nucleotides, the CDR3 is TGTGCCAGCAGAAATCCCTTCGAAGCTTTCTTT. Protein product: CASRNPFEAFF.

The chain joins TRBV10-3 to TRBJ2-2; 8 nucleotides line up with TRBD2. V lost 8 bases to trimming and J lost 6 bases; unmatched junction nucleotides: 14. The V gene's germline CDR1 is ENHRY and CDR2 SYGVKD. The CDR3 spans 16 residues. The CDR3 loop reads CAIQEPGGLFSGELFF. The CDR3 nucleotides are TGTGCCATCCAGGAGCCGGGGGGGCTTTTCTCCGGGGAGCTGTTTTTT.

This clone appeared once. V gene TRBV6-5 combines with J gene TRBJ2-3; D not resolved. The V end lost 7 bases, the J end lost 0 bases, and 11 bases lay between the germline ends. The CDR3 is 14 residues long. The germline V gene has CDR1 MNHEY and CDR2 SVGAGI. CDR3 residues: CASTPRASTDTQYF. The DNA for the CDR3 is TGTGCCAGCACCCCGAGAGCTAGCACAGATACGCAGTATTTT.

This sequence joins TRBV4-1 and TRBJ2-1, with 9 bases lining up with TRBD2. CDR1 is MGHRA and CDR2 is YSYEKL in the germline V gene. This CDR3 contains 18 residues. J lost 4 bases, V lost 0 bases, and 10 bases had no gene match. The CDR3 DNA reads as TGCGCCAGCAGCCAAGAAAGGAGCCTAGCGGGACCATACAATGAGCAGTTCTTC. Its protein product is CASSQERSLAGPYNEQFF.

The CDR3: CASSPEDSYEQYF. DNA for the CDR3: TGTGCCAGCAGCCCCGAGGACTCATACGAGCAGTACTTC. This chain connects TRBV28 to TRBJ2-7, with D possibly matching TRBD2 (5 bases). Trimming pared 6 bases from V and 4 bases from J, leaving 13 bases between. This CDR3 comprises 13 residues. Per the germline V gene, CDR1 is MDHEN and CDR2 is SYDVKM. The full variable domain, completed using reference TRBV28 and TRBJ2-7, is DVKVTQSSRYLVKRTGEKVFLECVQDMDHENMFWYRQDPGLGLRLIYFSYDVKMKEKGDIPEGYSVSREKKERFSLILESASTNQTSMYLCASSPEDSYEQYFGPGTRLTVT.

The DNA of the CDR3 is TGCGCCAGCAGTCGGGCAGGGGAGACCCAGTACTTC. Its protein is CASSRAGETQYF. This chain connects TRBV10-1 to TRBJ2-5, with a tentative D call TRBD1 (5 bases). The CDR3 length is 12 residues. Germline CDR1 and CDR2: WNHNN and SYGVQD (reference sequence). V was cut by 5 bases and J by 5 bases, with 9 bases left in between.

This clone was seen a handful of times. The J gene is TRBJ2-1, the V gene TRBV28; 9 bases are shared with TRBD2. V dropped 6 bases and J dropped 12; count of bases not matched to a gene: 12. The CDR3 sequence is 14 residues long. Germline lookup yields CDR1 MDHEN and CDR2 SYDVKM. The CDR3 region is CASSEVAGAPVQFF. In DNA form, the CDR3 reads TGTGCCAGCAGCGAGGTAGCGGGAGCCCCGGTGCAGTTCTTC.

The chain couples TRBV7-2 to TRBJ1-5; D is perhaps TRBD1 (5 bases). This CDR3 is built from 13 residues. Germline V gives CDR1 SGHTA, CDR2 FQGNSA. V gave up 2 bases and J gave up 6 bases, with 8 bases separating them. The CDR3 DNA follows: TGTGCCAGCAGCTTATACGGGGGTCAGCCCCAGCATTTT. Its protein product is CASSLYGGQPQHF.

The genes are TRBV7-9 and TRBJ2-7, with TRBD2 as a possible D gene (7 bases). This CDR3 is 12 amino acids long. The V end was cut by 4 bases, the J end by 6 bases, with 10 bases between. In germline, CDR1 is SEHNR, CDR2 FQNEAQ (reference sequence). The CDR3 is CASSSGGFEQYF. The CDR3 region has the DNA TGTGCCAGCAGCTCGGGGGGCTTCGAGCAGTACTTC.

The chain employs TRBV6-1 and TRBJ1-1, with a tentative D call TRBD1 (6 bases). Between the trimmed V and J ends, which lost 4 bases and 10 bases, there was a span of 16 bases. Germline lookup yields CDR1 MNHNS and CDR2 SASEGT. This CDR3 is 13 amino acids long. The CDR3 reads CASSARGQGGAFF. CDR3 sequence (DNA): TGTGCCAGCAGTGCCCGGGGACAAGGGGGAGCTTTCTTT.

This rearrangement joins TRBV6-5 to TRBJ1-2; D perhaps matches TRBD1 (6 bases). V was cut by 2 bases and J by 2 bases, with 15 bases left in between. Germline V gives CDR1 MNHEY, CDR2 SVGAGI. CDR3 size: 16 residues. For the CDR3, the DNA is TGTGCCAGCAGTTACCAGTTTGGACAGCTAAACTATGGCTACACCTTC. Translated: CASSYQFGQLNYGYTF.

This clone was detected a few times. The J gene is TRBJ2-7, the V gene TRBV27; tentative D call: TRBD1 (6 bases). This CDR3 is built from 14 residues. Germline assignment: CDR1 MNHEY and CDR2 SMNVEV (reference sequence). V was cut by 1 base and J by 2 bases, with 9 bases left in between. The CDR3 spells CASSLLGATYEQYF. The CDR3 DNA reads as TGTGCCAGCAGTTTATTGGGGGCCACCTACGAGCAGTACTTC.

This clone has a single count. V is TRBV7-3 and J is TRBJ1-1; D ambiguous. CDR1 is SGHTA, CDR2 FQGTGA, per germline. The CDR3 loop spans 15 amino acids. Trimming pared 2 bases from V and 1 base from J, leaving 11 bases between. The CDR3 nucleotides are TGTGCCAGCAGCTTAGGAGGGCAGGCGAACACTGAAGCTTTCTTT. Its protein product is CASSLGGQANTEAFF.

The chain is built from TRBV19 and TRBJ2-3, with 8 bases matching TRBD1. The germline CDR1 and CDR2 sequences are LNHDA and SQIVND (reference sequence). CDR3 size: 18 residues. V trimming: 5 bases; J trimming: 2 bases; junction bases outside the gene matches: 15. CDR3 DNA: TGTGCCAGTAGTCTCTCCTCCGGGACAGGTAGAGTCACAGATACGCAGTATTTT. It yields the protein CASSLSSGTGRVTDTQYF.

With regard to this clone: Distinct nucleotide sequences in the sample also encode this CDR3. V is TRBV7-3 and J is TRBJ2-1; D gene uncertain. CDR1 is SGHTA, CDR2 FQGTGA, per germline. The V gene lost 3 bases and the J gene lost 7 bases, with 4 bases spanning the gap. This CDR3 region has 11 residues. CDR3 nucleotides: TGTGCCAGCAGCTTCGGGAATGAGCAGTTCTTC. This gives the protein CASSFGNEQFF.

V and J are TRBV15 and TRBJ1-1; 7 nucleotides agree with TRBD1. The V segment lost 8 bases and the J segment 8 bases; nucleotides outside the gene matches: 8. Germline-derived CDR1 and CDR2 are LNHNV and YYDKDF (reference sequence). The CDR3 loop spans 12 amino acids. The CDR3: CATAEQGLEAFF. The CDR3 DNA follows: TGTGCCACCGCAGAACAGGGGTTGGAAGCTTTCTTT.

V usage is TRBV9 and J usage is TRBJ1-4, with 7 positions matching TRBD1. J lost 8 bases, V lost 2 bases, and 6 bases had no gene match. Germline V lookup: CDR1 SGDLS, CDR2 YYNGEE. The CDR3 is 14 residues long. CDR3 sequence: CASSVTTGPEKLFF. The DNA for the CDR3 is TGTGCCAGCAGCGTCACGACAGGGCCAGAAAAACTGTTTTTT.